These T cell receptor beta chains were read from a single sample in a study of blood T cell repertoires in COVID-19. Sequencing used immunoSEQ multiplex PCR; TCRdb keeps in-frame clones, though not all of them. The repertoire holds approximately 260,000 clones, with 70% to 85% as singletons. Input material: peripheral blood. Every receptor here comes from a woman older than 75 with active or convalescent COVID-19. The CDR3 runs from the conserved cysteine through the conserved F or W. The D gene is left open where the match is weak. Size values are once, few and many counts, or a class for expanded clones, and some rows have none.

j_gene	d_gene	abundance	v_gene	CDR3aa
TRBJ2-5	TRBD1	.	TRBV6-6	CASSKDRSQETQYF
TRBJ2-7	TRBD2	.	TRBV10-2	CASSVSGSSYEQYF
TRBJ2-5	.	.	TRBV3-1/TRBV3-2	CASSQELAVETQYF
TRBJ2-3	TRBD1	.	TRBV29-1	CSVAGTGGTDTQYF
TRBJ1-1	.	.	TRBV30	CAWSPDLRLLNTEAFF
TRBJ2-5	.	.	TRBV5-4	CASSVGTGETQYF
TRBJ2-5	TRBD1	.	TRBV29-1	CSVEDPGQGRQETQYF
TRBJ2-1	TRBD2	.	TRBV3-1/TRBV3-2	CASSSRLAQFF
TRBJ1-1	.	.	TRBV5-1	CASSPLQSMNTEAFF
TRBJ2-5	TRBD2	once	TRBV4-1	CASSQEAGLRETQYF
TRBJ1-1	.	.	TRBV2	CASRTMGLGTEAFF
TRBJ2-5	.	.	TRBV23-1	CASSPRGRPNGETQYF
TRBJ1-4	.	.	TRBV10-3	CAISDQGNEKLFF
TRBJ2-7	.	.	TRBV30	CAWREVAWGAVGEQYF
TRBJ1-1	.	few	TRBV30	CASSPKGVRAKTEAFF
TRBJ1-3	.	.	TRBV25-1	CASSAAGISGNTIYF